This T cell receptor beta chain was obtained from a study of metastatic and nonmetastatic thyroid tumors. As originally analysed: Researchers built a distant-metastasis classifier for papillary thyroid cancer that drew on CDR3 differences across clinicopathological groups. TCRdb reprocessed the PCR reads using MiXCR. TCRdb's processing, not the authors', yielded these V and J calls. The sample holds approximately 35,000 clones; approximately 34% are singletons and the top ten take about 23%. No treatment of any kind had been given to any patient before thyroid surgery. The CDR3 has 15 amino acids. V was trimmed by 5 bases and J by 1 base, leaving 14 bases between them. Germline CDR1 reads MNHNS; CDR2 reads SASEGT.

The sample comprised tumor tissue. The gene calls are TRBV6-1 and TRBJ1-2; possible D gene TRBD1, 6 bases. This clonotype was sampled from a female donor with papillary thyroid cancer or a benign thyroid nodule (not recorded which). Some clones in this sample may be carry-over from other donors' samples. In DNA form, the CDR3 reads TGTGCCAGCAGTTCCGGTACAGGGCTTAACTATGGCTACACCTTC. Translation gives CASSSGTGLNYGYTF.